These 6 T cell receptor beta chains share one sample of origin, sequenced in a study of blood T cell repertoires in COVID-19. This table comes from immunoSEQ multiplex PCR, and its TCRdb copy is limited to in-frame clones, with some not included. The sample lists 130,000 or so clones, approximately 89% occurring once. The sample taken for sequencing was peripheral blood. These receptor sequences come from a human donor in a cohort sampled during active COVID-19.

The V gene is TRBV6-2 or TRBV6-3, the J gene TRBJ2-5; D possibly corresponds to TRBD2 (5 bases). V dropped 7 bases and J dropped 3 bases, with 15 bases sitting between them. Germline CDR1 reads MNHEY; CDR2 reads SVGEGT. CDR3 size: 14 residues. For the CDR3, the DNA is TGTGCCAGCACCCCTCGGGAACCTAAAGAGACCCAGTACTTC. It encodes CASTPREPKETQYF.

The CDR3 is CASSEGLAGGLEQFF. The CDR3 DNA reads TGTGCCAGCAGTGAAGGGCTAGCGGGGGGGCTTGAGCAGTTCTTC. The chain combines TRBV2 with TRBJ2-1; TRBD2 matches at 12 bases. Germline lookup yields CDR1 SNHLY and CDR2 FYNNEI. CDR3 length: 15 amino acids. Trimming took 1 base from V and 9 from J; bases not matched to a gene: 4.

The CDR3: CAGQTSGNEQFF. As DNA, the CDR3 is TGTGCCGGGCAAACTAGCGGGAATGAGCAGTTCTTC. The chain uses TRBV28 and TRBJ2-1, with 9 bases fitting TRBD2. Looked up from germline, CDR1 is MDHEN and CDR2 is SYDVKM. The CDR3 consists of 12 residues. V trimming: 11 bases; J trimming: 7 bases; junction bases outside the gene matches: 6.

This rearrangement joins TRBV9 to TRBJ2-1; 8 positions agree with TRBD2. The CDR3 extends over 16 amino acids. The V gene's germline CDR1 is SGDLS and CDR2 YYNGEE. V shed 2 bases and J 5 bases; nucleotides not matched to a gene: 9. CDR3 region: CASSVSSGGGHNEQFF. The CDR3 nucleotides read TGTGCCAGCAGCGTCTCCAGCGGCGGGGGGCACAATGAGCAGTTCTTC.

The gene calls are TRBV5-1 and TRBJ2-5; the match to TRBD2 covers 8 bases. Germline assignment: CDR1 SGHRS and CDR2 YFSETQ. This CDR3 comprises 14 residues. With V trimmed by 7 bases and J by 5 bases, 10 bases remained unmatched. This chain's CDR3 is CASGAGGGRETQYF. The DNA of the CDR3 is TGCGCCAGCGGAGCCGGCGGGGGGCGGGAGACCCAGTACTTC.

The chain is built from TRBV4-3 and TRBJ2-3; tentative D call: TRBD2 (7 bases). Trimming removed 0 bases from V and 4 bases from J, with 17 bases in between. There are 17 residues in the CDR3. The germline CDR1 and CDR2 sequences are LGHNA and YSLEER. The CDR3 sequence: CASSQDFGGGLADTQYF. CDR3 bases: TGCGCCAGCAGCCAAGATTTTGGCGGGGGCTTGGCAGATACGCAGTATTTT.